The 9 T cell receptor beta chains below come from one sample, sequenced in a study of control samples from healthy donors and cancer patients. Libraries were prepared by immunoSEQ multiplex PCR; TCRdb keeps only in-frame clonotypes and omits some of them. Here the sample spans around 200,000 clones, about nine tenths being singletons. The specimen was blood. The receptors were gathered from a woman aged 25 to 39 in good health.

The chain employs TRBV6-5 and TRBJ1-2; D may be TRBD1 (5 bases). CDR3 length: 12 residues. CDR1 MNHEY and CDR2 SVGAGI come from the germline V gene. V lost 2 bases, J lost 6 bases, and 7 bases lay in between. CDR3 in amino acids: CASSYQGDGYTF. The CDR3 DNA reads TGTGCCAGCAGTTACCAAGGGGATGGCTACACCTTC.

The V and J genes are TRBV18 and TRBJ2-7; D could derive from TRBD1 or TRBD2 (5 bases each). Per germline, CDR1 KGHSH and CDR2 LQKENI. The CDR3 is made up of 14 amino acids. V lost 6 bases and J 2 bases, leaving 14 bases between the germline ends. The CDR3 DNA sequence: TGTGCCAGCTCCCCCGGGACCGGTACCTACGAGCAGTACTTC. Translated: CASSPGTGTYEQYF.

This chain connects TRBV27 to TRBJ2-7; 7 bases are a match to TRBD1. CDR3 length: 13 amino acids. After removal of 0 bases from V and 4 bases from J, the junction contained 0 bases not matched to a gene. CDR1 and CDR2 from the germline V gene are MNHEY and SMNVEV (reference sequence). The CDR3 is CASSLSQGYEQYF. The CDR3 nucleotides are TGTGCCAGCAGTTTATCACAGGGGTACGAGCAGTACTTC.

The genes are TRBV7-8 and TRBJ1-1, with D tentatively TRBD1 (5 bases). Trimming removed 4 bases from V and 0 bases from J, with 9 bases in between. The V gene's germline CDR1 is SGHVS and CDR2 FQNEAQ. The CDR3 has 14 amino acids. The CDR3 DNA is TGTGCCAGCAGCTCGGGACTGATGAACACTGAAGCTTTCTTT. Protein sequence: CASSSGLMNTEAFF. The full variable domain, with the rest looked up from reference TRBV7-8 and TRBJ1-1, is GAGVSQSPRYKVAKRGQDVALRCDPISGHVSLFWYQQALGQGPEFLTYFQNEAQLDKSGLPSDRFFAERPEGSVSTLKIQRTQQEDSAVYLCASSSGLMNTEAFFGQGTRLTVV.

V is TRBV5-6 and J is TRBJ1-1, with TRBD1 matching 10 bases. CDR3 length: 14 amino acids. From germline, CDR1 is SGHDT and CDR2 YYEEEE. Germline trimming cut 3 bases from V and 5 bases from J; bases unmatched to any gene: 4. The chain's CDR3 is CASSSGQGGTEAFF. In nucleotides, the CDR3 is TGTGCCAGCAGCTCTGGACAGGGGGGGACTGAAGCTTTCTTT.

The CDR3 DNA reads TGTGCCAGCAGTGACAGGGGAGGGGAAAAACTGTTTTTT. This codes for CASSDRGGEKLFF. The chain employs TRBV6-1 and TRBJ1-4; a weak D match, TRBD1 (6 bases). V lost 3 bases and J 8 bases, leaving 10 bases between the germline ends. CDR3 length equals 13 residues. CDR1 MNHNS and CDR2 SASEGT come from the germline V gene.

This clone was recorded once. This chain uses TRBV5-5 with TRBJ1-2, with a weak D call TRBD1 (5 bases). The V gene's germline CDR1 is SGHKS and CDR2 YYEKEE (reference sequence). The CDR3 length is 13 residues. Deletions cut 4 bases from V and 2 bases from J, with 9 bases between. CDR3 in amino acids: CASSPRENYGYTF. The CDR3 coding sequence is TGTGCCAGCAGCCCCAGGGAGAACTATGGCTACACCTTC.

V and J are TRBV5-4 and TRBJ1-5; D is perhaps TRBD1 (5 bases). The V end lost 2 bases, the J end lost 5 bases, and 8 bases lay between the germline ends. The CDR3 has 13 amino acids. Germline values: CDR1 SGHNT, CDR2 YYREEE (reference sequence). The CDR3 here is CASSFRVYQPQHF. DNA of the CDR3: TGTGCCAGCAGCTTCAGGGTTTATCAGCCCCAGCATTTT. Based on the CDR3 plus reference TRBV5-4 and TRBJ1-5, the full variable domain is ETGVTQSPTHLIKTRGQQVTLRCSSQSGHNTVSWYQQALGQGPQFIFQYYREEENGRGNFPPRFSGLQFPNYSSELNVNALELDDSALYLCASSFRVYQPQHFGDGTRLSIL.

This chain connects TRBV27 to TRBJ1-6; a weak D match, TRBD1 (6 bases). Trimming pared 0 bases from V and 7 bases from J, leaving 10 bases between. The germline V gene has CDR1 MNHEY and CDR2 SMNVEV (reference sequence). This CDR3 region has 15 residues. The CDR3 DNA sequence: TGTGCCAGCAGTTTATCCTCAGGGGTAAATTCACCCCTCCACTTT. Amino acid sequence: CASSLSSGVNSPLHF.